The rows below give T cell receptor beta chains drawn from one sample of a study of shared clonotypes between healthy human individuals. Libraries were prepared by immunoSEQ multiplex PCR; TCRdb keeps only in-frame clonotypes and omits some of them. The sample shows 950,000 to 1,300,000 clones, about three quarters of them seen only once. Input material: memory CD4+ T cells sorted from blood. The source is a man between 18 and 29 years old in good health. The CDR3 runs from the conserved cysteine through the conserved F or W. Each record gives: J gene, clone size, V gene, D gene, CDR3 DNA, CDR3 protein. D genes are given only for firm matches. Not every row has a clone size; where given, it reads once, few, many or a size class.

j_call: TRBJ1-1; clone_size: few; v_call: TRBV19; d_call: -; cdr3_nt: TGTGCCAGTAGTACACATGCACAGGGGAACACTGAAGCTTTCTTT; cdr3_aa: CASSTHAQGNTEAFF
j_call: TRBJ2-5; clone_size: -; v_call: TRBV5-1; d_call: -; cdr3_nt: TGCGCCAGCAGCTTGGGAGAGGGGTCAGAGACCCAGTACTTC; cdr3_aa: CASSLGEGSETQYF
j_call: TRBJ2-5; clone_size: -; v_call: TRBV5-1; d_call: -; cdr3_nt: TGCGCCAGCAGCTTGGCAGGTTCTCAAGAGACCCAGTACTTC; cdr3_aa: CASSLAGSQETQYF
j_call: TRBJ1-5; clone_size: -; v_call: TRBV7-2; d_call: TRBD1; cdr3_nt: TGTGCCAGCAGCTTAGAGACAGGGGCGCGCGGTCAGCCCCAGCATTTT; cdr3_aa: CASSLETGARGQPQHF
j_call: TRBJ2-5; clone_size: -; v_call: TRBV9; d_call: -; cdr3_nt: TGTGCCAGCAGCTCCCAAGAACGAGAGACCCAGTACTTC; cdr3_aa: CASSSQERETQYF
j_call: TRBJ1-1; clone_size: -; v_call: TRBV18; d_call: TRBD1; cdr3_nt: TGTGCCAGCTCCCGCCAAGGGACAGCCGTCGCCGAAGCTTTCTTT; cdr3_aa: CASSRQGTAVAEAFF
j_call: TRBJ2-3; clone_size: -; v_call: TRBV5-1; d_call: -; cdr3_nt: TGCGCCAGCAGCTTGGGACCCCTTAGGGCGGTCGCAGATACGCAGTATTTT; cdr3_aa: CASSLGPLRAVADTQYF
j_call: TRBJ2-2; clone_size: -; v_call: TRBV27; d_call: -; cdr3_nt: TGTGCCAGCAGTCTTCAAACAGGGATCACCGGGGAGCTGTTTTTT; cdr3_aa: CASSLQTGITGELFF
j_call: TRBJ2-2; clone_size: few; v_call: TRBV10-2; d_call: TRBD2; cdr3_nt: TGCGCCAGCAGTGAAGGACTAGCGATCGGGGAGCTGTTTTTT; cdr3_aa: CASSEGLAIGELFF
j_call: TRBJ1-1; clone_size: -; v_call: TRBV4-1; d_call: -; cdr3_nt: TGCGCCAGCAGCAACATTCAAGGGCGTGGGAATCTGAACACTGAAGCTTTCTTT; cdr3_aa: CASSNIQGRGNLNTEAFF
j_call: TRBJ2-7; clone_size: -; v_call: TRBV2; d_call: TRBD2; cdr3_nt: TGTGCCAGCAGCATCGGGACTAGCGGGATCAGCTCCGAGCAGTACTTC; cdr3_aa: CASSIGTSGISSEQYF
j_call: TRBJ2-1; clone_size: few; v_call: TRBV2; d_call: TRBD2; cdr3_nt: TGTGCCAGCACGAGCGGACTAGCGGTTCGTGAGCAGTTCTTC; cdr3_aa: CASTSGLAVREQFF
j_call: TRBJ2-5; clone_size: -; v_call: TRBV7-8; d_call: TRBD2; cdr3_nt: TGTGCCAGCGGCCGGGGGGGAGCGGGAAAAGAGACCCAGTACTTC; cdr3_aa: CASGRGGAGKETQYF
j_call: TRBJ2-7; clone_size: -; v_call: TRBV6-6; d_call: TRBD1; cdr3_nt: TGTGCCAGCAGAGTGACAGGGTTAGTCCCCTACGAGCAGTACTTC; cdr3_aa: CASRVTGLVPYEQYF
j_call: TRBJ2-5; clone_size: few; v_call: TRBV5-5; d_call: -; cdr3_nt: TGTGCCAGCAGACTGGAGGGGGCCCCAGGGACCCAGTACTTC; cdr3_aa: CASRLEGAPGTQYF
j_call: TRBJ2-3; clone_size: -; v_call: TRBV30; d_call: TRBD2; cdr3_nt: TGTGCCTGGAAGCAAGGACTAGCTAACACAGATACGCAGTATTTT; cdr3_aa: CAWKQGLANTDTQYF
j_call: TRBJ1-6; clone_size: once; v_call: TRBV5-6; d_call: TRBD1; cdr3_nt: TGTGCCAGCAGTCAAACAGGGGGGAAGAATTCACCCCTCCACTTT; cdr3_aa: CASSQTGGKNSPLHF
j_call: TRBJ1-4; clone_size: -; v_call: TRBV28; d_call: -; cdr3_nt: TGTGCCAGCAGTTTATTGTTCCGGGCAACTAATGAAAAACTGTTTTTT; cdr3_aa: CASSLLFRATNEKLFF
j_call: TRBJ2-5; clone_size: -; v_call: TRBV18; d_call: -; cdr3_nt: TGTGCCAGCTCACCTCCTAGTTTCCGAGAGACCCAGTACTTC; cdr3_aa: CASSPPSFRETQYF
j_call: TRBJ2-1; clone_size: -; v_call: TRBV5-1; d_call: TRBD2; cdr3_nt: TGCGCCAGCAGCTTGGACCCGCCTTCGGGACTAGGGTCCAATGAGCAGTTCTTC; cdr3_aa: CASSLDPPSGLGSNEQFF
j_call: TRBJ1-5; clone_size: -; v_call: TRBV11-2; d_call: TRBD1; cdr3_nt: TGTGCCAGCAGCTTAGGACAGGGTGGCAATCAGCCCCAGCATTTT; cdr3_aa: CASSLGQGGNQPQHF
j_call: TRBJ2-3; clone_size: -; v_call: TRBV29-1; d_call: TRBD1; cdr3_nt: TGCAGCGTTGAAGAACCGGGACAGAGGGATACGCAGTATTTT; cdr3_aa: CSVEEPGQRDTQYF
j_call: TRBJ2-5; clone_size: -; v_call: TRBV4-2; d_call: -; cdr3_nt: TGTGCCAGCAGCCAAGACTTATGGACCCAGGGGGGCGGGACCCAGTACTTC; cdr3_aa: CASSQDLWTQGGGTQYF
j_call: TRBJ2-3; clone_size: -; v_call: TRBV7-2; d_call: -; cdr3_nt: TGTGCCAGCAGCACGAAAGATACGCAGTATTTT; cdr3_aa: CASSTKDTQYF
j_call: TRBJ1-3; clone_size: once; v_call: TRBV4-1; d_call: -; cdr3_nt: TGCGCCAGCAGCCAAATTCTCCCTTTAAGGGCTAACTCTGGAAACACCATATATTTT; cdr3_aa: CASSQILPLRANSGNTIYF
j_call: TRBJ2-7; clone_size: -; v_call: TRBV4-1; d_call: TRBD1; cdr3_nt: TGCGCCAGCAGCCAAGGAAGACAGGGGAACTACGAGCAGTACTTC; cdr3_aa: CASSQGRQGNYEQYF
j_call: TRBJ2-2; clone_size: -; v_call: TRBV5-4; d_call: TRBD1; cdr3_nt: TGTGCCAGCAGCCCCTCGACAGGGGGCAGTCTTGGAACCGGGGAGCTGTTTTTT; cdr3_aa: CASSPSTGGSLGTGELFF
j_call: TRBJ1-2; clone_size: few; v_call: TRBV9; d_call: TRBD1; cdr3_nt: TGTGCCAGCAGCCCAGGGGGGGAATACTATGGCTACACCTTC; cdr3_aa: CASSPGGEYYGYTF
j_call: TRBJ2-7; clone_size: -; v_call: TRBV30; d_call: -; cdr3_nt: TGTGCCTGGAGTCGACAGTTGTACGAGCAGTACTTC; cdr3_aa: CAWSRQLYEQYF
j_call: TRBJ2-1; clone_size: once; v_call: TRBV7-2; d_call: TRBD2; cdr3_nt: TGTGCCAGCAGCTCCTTAGCGGGACTACAGAGTGAGCAGTTCTTC; cdr3_aa: CASSSLAGLQSEQFF
j_call: TRBJ2-2; clone_size: -; v_call: TRBV7-6; d_call: TRBD2; cdr3_nt: TGTGCCAGCAGGACCGGACTAGTCAATACCGGGGAGCTGTTTTTT; cdr3_aa: CASRTGLVNTGELFF
j_call: TRBJ2-5; clone_size: -; v_call: TRBV6-5; d_call: -; cdr3_nt: TGTGCCAGCAGCCACCGGGAGACCCAGTACTTC; cdr3_aa: CASSHRETQYF
j_call: TRBJ1-2; clone_size: -; v_call: TRBV29-1; d_call: TRBD1; cdr3_nt: TGCAGCGTTGAAGAGTCCCTGACAGGGCGAGGCTACACCTTC; cdr3_aa: CSVEESLTGRGYTF
j_call: TRBJ1-4; clone_size: once; v_call: TRBV15; d_call: TRBD1; cdr3_nt: TGTGCCGCCCGACAGGGGGCGGATAATGAAAAACTGTTTTTT; cdr3_aa: CAARQGADNEKLFF
j_call: TRBJ2-6; clone_size: -; v_call: TRBV5-1; d_call: -; cdr3_nt: TGCGCCAGCAGCTCGAATTCTGGGGCCAACGTCCTGACTTTC; cdr3_aa: CASSSNSGANVLTF
j_call: TRBJ1-4; clone_size: -; v_call: TRBV19; d_call: -; cdr3_nt: TGTGCCAGTAGTATAGCGTCGCGGACTAATGAAAAACTGTTTTTT; cdr3_aa: CASSIASRTNEKLFF